Listed below are T cell receptor beta chains from one sample, sequenced in a study of T-cell reconstitution after alpha-beta-depleted transplantation in children. TCRdb called the PCR reads again in MiXCR, with one record for every CDR3 protein. The repertoire holds over 550,000 distinct CDR3 sequences, with over 9.5% as singletons. This specimen consisted of PBMCs from the stem cell graft donor, obtained from the stem cell graft. The receptors here all came from a human donor who donated a stem cell graft to a child with acute myeloid leukemia. CDR3s include the opening cysteine and the closing phenylalanine or tryptophan. A D gene is named only where the DNA matches it firmly. The size of a clone is reported for some rows only, either as once, few or many, or as a class for expanded clones.

CASSQDLRAYGYTF	TGTGCCAGCAGCCAAGATTTGAGGGCCTATGGCTACACCTTC	TRBV3-1	-	-	TRBJ1-2
CSAFLGIYNEQFF	TGCAGTGCCTTCCTCGGGATCTACAATGAGCAGTTCTTC	TRBV20-1	many	-	TRBJ2-1
CSARPDLGSPLHF	TGCAGTGCTAGACCCGACCTCGGTTCACCCCTCCACTTT	TRBV20-1	many	-	TRBJ1-6
CASSEGTSGRRQYF	TGTGCCAGCAGCGAAGGGACTAGCGGGAGGAGACAGTATTTT	TRBV6-4	-	TRBD2	TRBJ2-3
CITSGERSANEQFF	TGCATAACTAGCGGCGAAAGATCCGCCAATGAGCAGTTCTTC	TRBV29-1	many	TRBD2	TRBJ2-1
CASKLTAGTGGVEQYF	TGTGCCAGCAAACTTACTGCCGGGACAGGGGGTGTCGAGCAGTACTTC	TRBV6-1	few	TRBD1	TRBJ2-7
CSARTTPLAGGMFF	TGCAGTGCTAGGACTACCCCGCTAGCGGGAGGGATGTTCTTC	TRBV20-1	-	TRBD2	TRBJ2-1
CASSPRRGGRVPSTDTQYF	TGTGCCAGCAGCCCTCGGAGGGGCGGGAGAGTGCCTAGCACAGATACGCAGTATTTT	TRBV11-2	few	TRBD2	TRBJ2-3
CASKTTAGGIDTQYF	TGTGCCAGTAAGACCACAGCGGGAGGAATAGATACGCAGTATTTT	TRBV19	-	TRBD2	TRBJ2-3
CSFEGTDSYEQYF	TGCAGCTTCGAGGGGACTGACTCCTACGAGCAGTACTTC	TRBV20-1	few	-	TRBJ2-7
CASSLAGQGARNEQFF	TGCGCCAGCAGCTTGGCCGGGCAGGGGGCGCGTAATGAGCAGTTCTTC	TRBV5-1	-	TRBD1	TRBJ2-1
CSAVGPKGYEQYF	TGCAGTGCCGTAGGACCCAAGGGCTACGAGCAGTACTTC	TRBV20-1	few	-	TRBJ2-7
CASSQDGGYNEQFF	TGTGCCAGCAGCCAAGATGGTGGCTACAATGAGCAGTTCTTC	TRBV3-1	-	-	TRBJ2-1
CASSYYGGRTDTQYF	TGTGCCAGCAGTTACTACGGCGGGCGCACAGATACGCAGTATTTT	TRBV6-5	few	-	TRBJ2-3
CASSSRPGTEYGYTF	TGTGCCAGCAGCTCGCGACCCGGGACGGAGTATGGCTACACCTTC	TRBV11-2	-	-	TRBJ1-2
CASSSSSYGYTF	TGTGCCAGCAGCTCGAGTTCCTATGGCTACACCTTC	TRBV5-6	many	-	TRBJ1-2
CASSPPAGMRGYTF	TGCGCCAGCAGCCCACCGGCGGGGATGAGGGGCTACACCTTC	TRBV5-1	-	-	TRBJ1-2
CSARDPKAGREFF	TGCAGTGCTAGAGATCCAAAAGCGGGGCGGGAGTTCTTC	TRBV20-1	many	TRBD2	TRBJ2-1
CASSEGLAGLNEQFF	TGTGCCAGCAGCGAGGGACTAGCGGGATTAAATGAGCAGTTCTTC	TRBV7-2	-	TRBD2	TRBJ2-1
CASSPSARVNEQYF	TGTGCCAGCAGTCCCTCTGCCAGGGTAAACGAGCAGTACTTC	TRBV12-3/TRBV12-4	few	-	TRBJ2-7
CATLDRGGTDTQYF	TGTGCCACCTTGGACAGGGGCGGCACAGATACGCAGTATTTT	TRBV6-2/TRBV6-3	-	TRBD1	TRBJ2-3
CASTTHSLSGPFSGNTIYF	-	TRBV12-3/TRBV12-4	many	-	TRBJ1-3
CASSESPEQFF	TGTGCCAGCAGTGAATCGCCGGAGCAGTTCTTC	TRBV25-1	-	-	TRBJ2-1
CASSPTSLGHVYEQYF	TGTGCCAGCAGCCCAACCTCCCTAGGACATGTCTACGAGCAGTACTTC	TRBV7-9	many	-	TRBJ2-7
CATSDRFTGGNEQFF	TGTGCCACCAGTGACCGTTTCACAGGGGGGAATGAGCAGTTCTTC	TRBV24-1	many	TRBD1	TRBJ2-1
CASSLSFPGGNYEQYF	TGTGCCAGCAGCTTAAGTTTCCCGGGAGGGAACTACGAGCAGTACTTC	TRBV7-6	few	TRBD2	TRBJ2-7
CASSDLGEQFF	TGTGCCAGCAGTGATTTAGGTGAGCAGTTCTTC	TRBV25-1	many	-	TRBJ2-1
CASSVDPVSGVVHEQFF	TGTGCCAGCAGCGTAGACCCCGTTAGCGGGGTAGTCCATGAGCAGTTCTTC	TRBV9	many	TRBD2	TRBJ2-1
CSAIERGLPYEQYF	TGCAGTGCTATTGAGCGGGGCCTCCCCTACGAGCAGTACTTC	TRBV20-1	few	TRBD2	TRBJ2-7
CASSPTGREEIQYNEQFF	TGTGCCAGCAGCCCAACTGGGCGGGAGGAGATACAGTACAATGAGCAGTTCTTC	TRBV11-2	-	TRBD2	TRBJ2-1
CASSPRQGYTEAFF	TGCGCCAGCAGCCCCCGACAGGGTTACACTGAAGCTTTCTTT	TRBV5-1	-	TRBD1	TRBJ1-1
CASSYPLWVEHEQFF	TGTGCCAGCAGTTACCCCTTATGGGTGGAGCATGAGCAGTTCTTC	TRBV6-2/TRBV6-3	-	-	TRBJ2-1
CSVSQVGIADTQYF	TGCAGCGTCTCCCAGGTGGGAATCGCAGATACGCAGTATTTT	TRBV29-1	-	-	TRBJ2-3
CATSRRTGALQEQYF	TGTGCCACCAGCAGGAGGACAGGGGCCTTACAAGAGCAGTACTTC	TRBV15	many	TRBD1	TRBJ2-7
CASSRGLAGVGSNEQFF	TGTGCCAGCAGCCGGGGACTAGCGGGAGTAGGCTCGAATGAGCAGTTCTTC	TRBV7-2	many	TRBD2	TRBJ2-1
CASSYSADRDFYEQYF	TGTGCCAGCAGTTACTCGGCTGACAGGGATTTCTACGAGCAGTACTTC	TRBV6-5	few	TRBD1	TRBJ2-7
CAISDPSSSGYEQYF	TGTGCCATCAGTGACCCCTCGTCTAGCGGCTACGAGCAGTACTTC	TRBV10-3	many	TRBD2	TRBJ2-7
CASSFLAGESHEQYF	TGTGCCAGCAGCTTCCTAGCGGGAGAGTCCCACGAGCAGTACTTC	TRBV7-2	many	TRBD2	TRBJ2-7
CASSLEGRGKTEAFF	TGTGCCAGCAGCTTAGAAGGCAGGGGGAAGACTGAAGCTTTCTTT	TRBV7-8	-	TRBD1	TRBJ1-1
CASSRSATSTTNEKLFF	TGTGCCAGCAGCCGTTCCGCGACGAGTACAACTAATGAAAAACTGTTTTTT	TRBV11-1	-	-	TRBJ1-4
CASSMGVGYGYTF	TGTGCCAGTAGTATGGGTGTCGGCTATGGCTACACCTTC	TRBV19	-	-	TRBJ1-2
CAWSVGRERTEAFF	TGTGCCTGGAGTGTAGGCAGGGAACGAACTGAAGCTTTCTTT	TRBV30	-	-	TRBJ1-1
CAIRGTSGFYEQYF	TGTGCCATCAGGGGGACTAGCGGATTCTACGAGCAGTACTTC	TRBV10-3	few	TRBD2	TRBJ2-7
CASSDNRLRNEQFF	TGTGCCAGCAGCGACAATCGACTTCGCAATGAGCAGTTCTTC	TRBV2	once	-	TRBJ2-1
CASSLWGGRAPNEQFF	TGTGCCAGCAGCTTATGGGGGGGGCGGGCGCCCAATGAGCAGTTCTTC	TRBV7-2	many	-	TRBJ2-1
CASSPMTSGLNNEQFF	TGTGCCAGCTCACCAATGACTAGCGGATTAAACAATGAGCAGTTCTTC	TRBV18	-	TRBD2	TRBJ2-1